These T cell receptor beta chains were read from a single sample in a study of T cell responses to AZD1222 COVID-19 vaccine. Profiling relied on immunoSEQ multiplex PCR, and the TCRdb table lists in-frame clones only, not all of them. This table holds under 130,000 clones, 70% to 90% found once. Here the sequenced sample was peripheral blood, taken on day 0 of AZD1222 vaccination. The receptors come from an adult in good health. Each CDR3 is given with its conserved first and last residue. A D gene is named only where the DNA matches it firmly. The size entry is marked missing in some rows and otherwise reads once, few, many or a size class.

TGCGCCAGCAGCTTGAACCCCGGACAGGGTAGTGGTGAGACCCAGTACTTC	CASSLNPGQGSGETQYF	-	TRBJ2-5	TRBD1	TRBV5-1
TGTGCCAGCAGCAATACTAGCGGGAGTTACGAGCAGTACTTC	CASSNTSGSYEQYF	once	TRBJ2-7	TRBD2	TRBV9
TGTGCCAGCAGCCACAGGGCCTACGAGCAGTACTTC	CASSHRAYEQYF	-	TRBJ2-7	-	TRBV6-6
TGTGCCAGCACCTCCCTCCTGGCGGGAGGAGAGACCCAGTACTTC	CASTSLLAGGETQYF	-	TRBJ2-5	TRBD2	TRBV7-6
TGCGCCAGCAGCCAATCCGGGACTAGCGGGAGTTTTAGTGAGCAGTTCTTC	CASSQSGTSGSFSEQFF	-	TRBJ2-1	TRBD2	TRBV4-1
TGCAGCATTCCGGGGGCGGCTGAAGCTTTCTTT	CSIPGAAEAFF	-	TRBJ1-1	-	TRBV29-1
TGTGCCAGCTCATCAGGACAGGGGCCCAGCACCATATATTTT	CASSSGQGPSTIYF	-	TRBJ1-3	TRBD1	TRBV18
TGTGCCAGCAGCTTGGCGGGAGGGCACCAAGAGACCCAGTACTTC	CASSLAGGHQETQYF	-	TRBJ2-5	TRBD2	TRBV5-4
TGTGCCAGCAGCTTACTACCTCAGGCAACTAATGAAAAACTGTTTTTT	CASSLLPQATNEKLFF	-	TRBJ1-4	-	TRBV7-6
TGTGCCAGCAGCTTTCAGGCCTCTGGAAACACCATATATTTT	CASSFQASGNTIYF	few	TRBJ1-3	-	TRBV11-2
TGTGCCAGCACCTACGGGGATTATGAGCAGTTCTTC	CASTYGDYEQFF	-	TRBJ2-1	-	TRBV6-1
TGTGCCAGCAGCCTCCTCCGCGGGAGAAACTACGAGCAGTACTTC	CASSLLRGRNYEQYF	few	TRBJ2-7	TRBD2	TRBV11-1
TGTGCCAGCTCACCACGGGCAGGGGGGAACACTGAAGCTTTCTTT	CASSPRAGGNTEAFF	-	TRBJ1-1	TRBD1	TRBV18
TGTGCCAGCAGCTCATGGGGACAGGGGGCAAATCAGCCCCAGCATTTT	CASSSWGQGANQPQHF	once	TRBJ1-5	TRBD1	TRBV7-9
TGTGCCAGCAGCCAAGTTGAGGGGTTTCGAGAGACCCAGTACTTC	CASSQVEGFRETQYF	once	TRBJ2-5	-	TRBV4-2
TGTGCCAGCAGCGAGACTAGACGTTATGAGCAGTTCTTC	CASSETRRYEQFF	-	TRBJ2-1	-	TRBV7-9
TGTGCCAGCAGCTTAGATAGCGGGAGGGTCTACAATGAGCAGTTCTTC	CASSLDSGRVYNEQFF	-	TRBJ2-1	TRBD2	TRBV11-3
TGTGCCAGCAGCTTGGGGGGGCTAGCGGGAGGGCCTACCGGGGAGCTGTTTTTT	CASSLGGLAGGPTGELFF	-	TRBJ2-2	TRBD2	TRBV5-4
TGTGCCAGCAGTTACTCTCCGACAGCTAGTTCCTACGAGCAGTACTTC	CASSYSPTASSYEQYF	-	TRBJ2-7	-	TRBV6-5
TGTGCCAGCAGCACCGGGACAGGGTCCCACGAGCAGTACTTC	CASSTGTGSHEQYF	-	TRBJ2-7	TRBD1	TRBV2
TGTGCCAGCACTCGGGCCAGCTCAACCGGGGAGCTGTTTTTT	CASTRASSTGELFF	-	TRBJ2-2	-	TRBV6-5
TGTGCCAGCAGTCCAGGCAATCAGCCCCAGCATTTT	CASSPGNQPQHF	-	TRBJ1-5	-	TRBV6-5
TGTGCCAGCAGCGCAGAGGGTGGAAACACCATATATTTT	CASSAEGGNTIYF	-	TRBJ1-3	-	TRBV9
TGTGCCAGCAGCCCTGTTGATTATGAGCAGTTCTTC	CASSPVDYEQFF	-	TRBJ2-1	-	TRBV11-1
TGTGCCAGCAGTAAATGGACGGGAACTAATGAAAAACTGTTTTTT	CASSKWTGTNEKLFF	-	TRBJ1-4	-	TRBV6-5
TGTGCCAGCGGACTAAAAGCGAAAGGGGTTGACGAGCAGTACTTC	CASGLKAKGVDEQYF	-	TRBJ2-7	-	TRBV28
TGTGCCAGCAGCCGGGAGGCGAGCGGGAGGGCCTACAATGAGCAGTTCTTC	CASSREASGRAYNEQFF	-	TRBJ2-1	TRBD2	TRBV5-4
TGTGCCAGCAGCAGGCTAGCGGGGGTGGCTGAGCAGTTCTTC	CASSRLAGVAEQFF	once	TRBJ2-1	TRBD2	TRBV7-3
TGTGCCAGCAGCCGGACTATTGGAGATACGCAGTATTTT	CASSRTIGDTQYF	-	TRBJ2-3	-	TRBV7-8
TGTGCCAGTAGTCCCAGGGAGGCCACAGATACGCAGTATTTT	CASSPREATDTQYF	-	TRBJ2-3	-	TRBV19
TGTGCCAGCAGCGCCGGGACTAGCGGGACCACCGAGGCCTACGAGCAGTACTTC	CASSAGTSGTTEAYEQYF	-	TRBJ2-7	TRBD2	TRBV9
TGCGCCAGCGCTGGGGGTCAAGGGGGGTACGAGCAGTACTTC	CASAGGQGGYEQYF	-	TRBJ2-7	-	TRBV10-2
TGTGCCAGCGGAAGGGAGTTTGGGACCGGGGAGCTGTTTTTT	CASGREFGTGELFF	-	TRBJ2-2	-	TRBV7-2
TGCAGCGTTGAAGAGGGGGGGCGCGGACCAGCTTTCTTT	CSVEEGGRGPAFF	-	TRBJ1-1	-	TRBV29-1
TGTGCCAGCAGTGAAAGGGCAGGGGGTTGGTACGAGCAGTACTTC	CASSERAGGWYEQYF	-	TRBJ2-7	TRBD1	TRBV6-1
TGTGCCAGCAGCCCTAGCGGGAGGGCAGATGAGCAGTTCTTC	CASSPSGRADEQFF	-	TRBJ2-1	TRBD2	TRBV9
TGCGCCAGCAGCTTGGGACAGGGCTCCTATAATTCACCCCTCCACTTT	CASSLGQGSYNSPLHF	-	TRBJ1-6	TRBD1	TRBV5-1
TGTGCCAGCACCCCGGAGGTGGACACTGAAGCTTTCTTT	CASTPEVDTEAFF	-	TRBJ1-1	-	TRBV7-8
TGCAGTGCTAGGTCGGAAAGGCAGTACTTC	CSARSERQYF	-	TRBJ2-7	-	TRBV20-1
TGCAGTGCTAGTGGGCTAGCGGACAATGAGCAGTTCTTC	CSASGLADNEQFF	-	TRBJ2-1	TRBD2	TRBV20-1
TGTGCCAGCAGTCGAGACAATAGCAATCAGCCCCAGCATTTT	CASSRDNSNQPQHF	-	TRBJ1-5	-	TRBV2
TGTGCCAGCAGCAAGGACAGGGGGGCAGAGACCCAGTACTTC	CASSKDRGAETQYF	-	TRBJ2-5	TRBD1	TRBV7-3
TGTGCCAGCAGCTCGCCGGGGGAGACTGGCAACGAGCAGTACTTC	CASSSPGETGNEQYF	-	TRBJ2-7	-	TRBV14
TGTGCCAGCAGTTTTCGGACAGGGGTGATTGACACTGAAGCTTTCTTT	CASSFRTGVIDTEAFF	-	TRBJ1-1	TRBD1	TRBV6-2/TRBV6-3
TGTGCTAGTGGATTAAACACAGATACGCAGTATTTT	CASGLNTDTQYF	-	TRBJ2-3	-	TRBV12-5
TGCAGTGCTAGTAATCAAGGGCGGCAGCATAATTCACCCCTCCACTTT	CSASNQGRQHNSPLHF	-	TRBJ1-6	-	TRBV20-1
TGCGCCAGCAGCCACCTAGGATTCGATCAGCCCCAGCATTTT	CASSHLGFDQPQHF	-	TRBJ1-5	-	TRBV4-1
TGTGCCAGCAGTGCAATCGGGGACCCCACCTACGAGCAGTACTTC	CASSAIGDPTYEQYF	-	TRBJ2-7	-	TRBV2
TGCGCCAGCAATCAGGGGCTGAGGCAGCCCCAGCATTTT	CASNQGLRQPQHF	-	TRBJ1-5	-	TRBV10-2
TGTGCCAGCAGCTCGCTGTCCTCTGGGGCCAACGTCCTGACTTTC	CASSSLSSGANVLTF	-	TRBJ2-6	-	TRBV7-2
TGCGCCAGCAGCACAACACCCGGGACAGGGTTTCCTAATGAAAAACTGTTTTTT	CASSTTPGTGFPNEKLFF	once	TRBJ1-4	TRBD1	TRBV5-1
TGTGCCAGCACCTTGACAGGGGGCCGGCAGCCCCAGCATTTT	CASTLTGGRQPQHF	-	TRBJ1-5	TRBD1	TRBV28
TGTGCCTGGAGTCCCACAGGGAATGAGCAGTTCTTC	CAWSPTGNEQFF	-	TRBJ2-1	-	TRBV30
TGTGCCAGCAGCGTAGGGACCCTCGGGAACACTGAAGCTTTCTTT	CASSVGTLGNTEAFF	-	TRBJ1-1	-	TRBV9
TGCGCCAGCAGTGATATGGCAAATTCACCCCTCCACTTT	CASSDMANSPLHF	-	TRBJ1-6	-	TRBV10-2
TGTGCCAGCAGCCTAGCAGAGGGTGAGCAGTTCTTC	CASSLAEGEQFF	-	TRBJ2-1	-	TRBV21-1
TGCAGTGCCAGTAGAGGGGGGAGAGATACGCAGTATTTT	CSASRGGRDTQYF	-	TRBJ2-3	-	TRBV20-1